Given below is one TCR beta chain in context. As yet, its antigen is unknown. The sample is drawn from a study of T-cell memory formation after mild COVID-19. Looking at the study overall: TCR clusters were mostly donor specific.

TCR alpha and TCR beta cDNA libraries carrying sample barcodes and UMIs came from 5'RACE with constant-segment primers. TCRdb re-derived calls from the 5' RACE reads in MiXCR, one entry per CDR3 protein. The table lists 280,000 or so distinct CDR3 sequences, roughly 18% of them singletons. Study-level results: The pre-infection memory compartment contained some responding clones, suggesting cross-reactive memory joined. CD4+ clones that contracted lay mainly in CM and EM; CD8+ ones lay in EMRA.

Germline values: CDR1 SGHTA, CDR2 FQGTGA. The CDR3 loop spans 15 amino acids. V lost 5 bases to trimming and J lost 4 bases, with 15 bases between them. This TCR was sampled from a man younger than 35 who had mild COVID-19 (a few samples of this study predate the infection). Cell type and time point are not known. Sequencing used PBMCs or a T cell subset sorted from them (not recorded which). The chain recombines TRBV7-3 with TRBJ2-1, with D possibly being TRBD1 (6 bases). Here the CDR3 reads CASSPQQGPYNEQFF. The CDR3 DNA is TGTGCCAGCAGCCCCCAGCAGGGGCCGTACAATGAGCAGTTCTTC.